Shown below are 8 T cell receptor beta chains from a single sample sequenced in a study of blood T cell repertoires in COVID-19. The repertoire was sequenced with immunoSEQ multiplex PCR; TCRdb's copy has only in-frame clones and lacks some. In the table there are under 300,000 clones, about 79% of which are singletons. The source material was peripheral blood. Receptors were obtained from a woman aged 35 to 49 who had recovered from COVID-19.

The chain recombines TRBV12-5 with TRBJ2-4, with 7 positions matching TRBD1. The CDR3 consists of 13 residues. With V trimmed by 6 bases and J by 6 bases, 5 bases remained unmatched. Germline values: CDR1 LGHNT, CDR2 FRNRAP. CDR3 residues: CASGQGMRNIQYF. The CDR3 DNA sequence: TGTGCTAGTGGACAGGGGATGAGAAACATTCAGTACTTC.

On this clone itself: The junction and the germline gene differ at one end; a read error may be behind it. This rearrangement joins TRBV12-3 or TRBV12-4 to TRBJ1-2; 7 bases line up with TRBD1. The length of the CDR3 is 12 residues. The CDR3, as DNA: TGCGTCTCCGGGACAGCCATTTATGGCTACACCTTC. This translates into CVSGTAIYGYTF.

This clone has just one count. The V and J genes are TRBV6-5 and TRBJ1-3; the D is unclear. CDR1 MNHEY and CDR2 SVGAGI come from the germline V gene. V was pared by 1 base and J by 2 bases, with 9 bases between. CDR3 length equals 15 residues. DNA of the CDR3: TGTGCCAGCAGTTACTTCGAGGGTCCTGGAAACACCATATATTTT. Translating gives CASSYFEGPGNTIYF.

The chain uses TRBV23-1 and TRBJ1-1, with 7 bases lining up with TRBD1. TRBV23-1 is identified as an open reading frame with a role that is uncertain. The ends lost 6 bases at V and 5 bases at J; junction bases unmatched: 18. The CDR3 runs to 17 residues. This CDR3 is CASRQGTAEPMSTEAFF. Here the CDR3 DNA reads TGCGCCAGCAGGCAAGGGACAGCCGAACCAATGAGTACTGAAGCTTTCTTT.

The rearrangement uses TRBV6-5 and TRBJ1-3; the match to TRBD1 covers 10 bases. V lost 8 bases to trimming and J lost 3 bases; unmatched junction nucleotides: 4. The CDR3 has 14 amino acids. Germline loops: CDR1 MNHEY, CDR2 SVGAGI. CDR3 amino acids: CASQTGGYGNTIYF. The CDR3 region has the DNA TGTGCCAGCCAGACAGGGGGCTATGGAAACACCATATATTTT.

The gene calls are TRBV19 and TRBJ2-1, with TRBD1 matching 8 bases. This CDR3 is built from 15 residues. Germline trimming cut 5 bases from V and 7 bases from J; bases unmatched to any gene: 10. The germline V gene encodes CDR1 LNHDA and CDR2 SQIVND (reference sequence). CDR3 nucleotides: TGTGCCAGTAGTCCGTCCAGGGGGCCTCGTAATGAGCAGTTCTTC. Translating gives CASSPSRGPRNEQFF.

V gene TRBV7-9 combines with J gene TRBJ1-2; D may be TRBD1 (5 bases). Trimming pared 2 bases from V and 4 bases from J, leaving 17 bases between. Per germline, CDR1 SEHNR and CDR2 FQNEAQ (reference sequence). The CDR3 spans 16 residues. Here the CDR3 DNA reads TGTGCCAGCAGCTTAATCCGGCAGGACATTGGCTATGGCTACACCTTC. Translation: CASSLIRQDIGYGYTF.

A word on this clone: Other DNA sequences within the sample encode an identical CDR3. The gene calls are TRBV5-1 and TRBJ2-5; 7 bases align to TRBD1. The CDR3 is made up of 14 amino acids. The V gene end was trimmed by 0 bases and the J gene end by 2 bases; junction bases not matched to a gene: 1. The V gene's germline CDR1 is SGHRS and CDR2 YFSETQ. CDR3 region: CASSLGRGQETQYF. The DNA for the CDR3 is TGCGCCAGCAGCTTGGGCAGGGGGCAAGAGACCCAGTACTTC.